This TCR beta chain came from a study of type 1 and type 2 diabetes patients. Study results and caveats: V and J gene usage correlated at around 0.97 between type 2 diabetes and control samples. Age and gender were not matched between study groups.

This CDR3 is built from 15 residues. V gave up 3 bases and J gave up 5 bases, with 17 bases separating them. Germline loops: CDR1 DFQATT, CDR2 SNEGSKA (reference sequence). PCR was run on genomic DNA. The TCR beta CDR3 region was amplified using 30 forward and 13 reverse primers. MiXCR, run by TCRdb on the multiplex PCR reads, gives a single entry per CDR3 protein. Here the sample spans 280,000 or so distinct CDR3 sequences, more than 45% being singletons. Comments on this clonotype: The antigen is not known.

All diabetic donors were classified as either type 1 or type 2 diabetes. Each participant gave approximately 10 milliliters of peripheral blood. Sequencing was performed on peripheral blood mononuclear cells (PBMCs). The clonotype originates from a young man with type 2 diabetes. The genes are TRBV20-1 and TRBJ2-1; the D is unclear. The CDR3 sequence: CSARSPANPNNEQFF. The CDR3 coding sequence is TGCAGTGCTAGGAGTCCCGCAAACCCCAACAATGAGCAGTTCTTC.